This entry features one T cell receptor beta chain sequence. No antigen is known for it. This record comes from a study of T-cell reconstitution after alpha-beta-depleted transplantation in children. Unique molecular identifiers were built into the TCRbeta library. MiXCR, run by TCRdb on the PCR reads, gives a single entry per CDR3 protein. The sample records about 200,000 distinct CDR3 sequences, 6.6% being singletons. Study observations and caveats: Newly produced T cells mostly provided counts and TCRbeta diversity after one year, as hyperexpanded clones declined. Reports say that about two months after transplant, the alpha-beta T cells came out of several hundred graft clones that had expanded.

This CDR3 is 12 amino acids long. The V gene's germline CDR1 is GTSNPN and CDR2 SVGIG (reference sequence). The V segment lost 0 bases and the J segment 5 bases; nucleotides outside the gene matches: 1. The TCR sequence derives from a boy aged 2 to 10 with acute lymphoblastic leukemia, due to receive a stem cell transplant. The sample here was PBMCs, taken before TCRalphabeta/CD19-depleted stem cell transplant. The genes are TRBV30 and TRBJ2-7; 7 nucleotides match TRBD2. As DNA, the CDR3 is TGTGCCTGGAGTGTGGGGGGGAACGAGCAGTACTTC. It encodes CAWSVGGNEQYF.